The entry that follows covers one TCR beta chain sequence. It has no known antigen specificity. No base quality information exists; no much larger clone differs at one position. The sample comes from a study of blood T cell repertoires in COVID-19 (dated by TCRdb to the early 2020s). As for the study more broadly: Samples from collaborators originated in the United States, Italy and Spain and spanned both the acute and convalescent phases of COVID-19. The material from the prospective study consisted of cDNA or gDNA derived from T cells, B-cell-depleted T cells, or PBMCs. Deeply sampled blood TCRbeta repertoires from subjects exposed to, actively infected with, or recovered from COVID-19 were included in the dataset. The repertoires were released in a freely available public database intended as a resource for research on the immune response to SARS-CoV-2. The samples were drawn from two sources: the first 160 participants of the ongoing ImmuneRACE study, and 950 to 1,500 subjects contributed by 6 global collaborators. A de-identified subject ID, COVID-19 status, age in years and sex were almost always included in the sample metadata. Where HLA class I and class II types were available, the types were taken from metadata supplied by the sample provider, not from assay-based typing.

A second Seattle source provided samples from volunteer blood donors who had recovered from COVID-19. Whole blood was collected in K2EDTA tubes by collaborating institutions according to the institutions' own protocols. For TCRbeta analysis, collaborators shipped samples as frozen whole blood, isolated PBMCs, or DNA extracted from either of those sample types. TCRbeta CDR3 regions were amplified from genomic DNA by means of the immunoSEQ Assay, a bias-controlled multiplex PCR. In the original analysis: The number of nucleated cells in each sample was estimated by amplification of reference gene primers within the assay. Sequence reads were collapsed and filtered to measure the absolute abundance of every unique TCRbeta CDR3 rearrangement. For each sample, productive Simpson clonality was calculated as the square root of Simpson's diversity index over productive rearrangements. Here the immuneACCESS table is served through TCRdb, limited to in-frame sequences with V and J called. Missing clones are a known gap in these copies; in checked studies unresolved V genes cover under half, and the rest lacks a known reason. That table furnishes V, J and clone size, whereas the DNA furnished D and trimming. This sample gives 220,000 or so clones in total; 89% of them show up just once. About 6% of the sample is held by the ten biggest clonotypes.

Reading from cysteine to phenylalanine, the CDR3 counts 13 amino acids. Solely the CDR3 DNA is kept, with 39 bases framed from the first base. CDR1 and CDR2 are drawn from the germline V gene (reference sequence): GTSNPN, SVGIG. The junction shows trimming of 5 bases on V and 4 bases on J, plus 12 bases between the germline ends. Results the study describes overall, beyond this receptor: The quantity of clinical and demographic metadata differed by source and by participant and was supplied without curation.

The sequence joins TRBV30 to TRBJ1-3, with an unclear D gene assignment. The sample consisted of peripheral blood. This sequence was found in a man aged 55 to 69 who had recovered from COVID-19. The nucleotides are TGTGCCTGGGCGCGGGGTTCGGGAAACACCATATATTTT. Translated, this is CAWARGSGNTIYF.